The 27 T cell receptor beta chains below were found in one sample sequenced in a study of control samples from healthy donors and cancer patients. Clones were read by immunoSEQ multiplex PCR, and TCRdb kept only the in-frame ones, dropping some. Here the sample spans just over 150,000 clones, over 85% being singletons. Sequencing was carried out using blood. Every receptor here comes from a man aged 50 to 60 in good health.

The J gene is TRBJ2-7, the V gene TRBV28; 9 positions agree with TRBD2. The germline gives CDR1 MDHEN, CDR2 SYDVKM. The ends lost 2 bases at V and 2 bases at J; junction bases unmatched: 7. The CDR3 has 16 amino acids. The CDR3 region is CASSLGASGTAYEQYF. CDR3 DNA: TGTGCCAGCAGTTTAGGAGCTAGCGGGACCGCCTACGAGCAGTACTTC.

CDR3 region: CASLGTGFMDTQYF. The CDR3 region has the DNA TGTGCCAGCCTGGGGACAGGATTTATGGATACGCAGTATTTT. V and J are TRBV2 and TRBJ2-3, with 8 bases that match TRBD1. The germline CDR1 and CDR2 sequences are SNHLY and FYNNEI. CDR3 length: 14 residues. J was trimmed by 6 bases and V by 8 bases; bases with no gene match: 10.

The chain carries TRBV29-1 and TRBJ1-1, with D unclear. V lost 4 bases and J lost 2, with 11 bases in between. The germline V gene has CDR1 SQVTM and CDR2 ANQGSEA. This CDR3 has 13 amino acids. CDR3 sequence: CSVAVDGNTEAFF. The CDR3 coding sequence is TGCAGCGTTGCAGTGGATGGTAACACTGAAGCTTTCTTT.

The rearrangement uses TRBV7-3 and TRBJ2-6, with D maybe TRBD1 (5 bases). This CDR3 is 16 amino acids long. The V and J ends lost 4 bases and 0 bases respectively, with 10 bases between them. The germline V gene encodes CDR1 SGHTA and CDR2 FQGTGA. The CDR3 DNA sequence: TGTGCCAGCAGCTCCCTGACAGCCTCTGGGGCCAACGTCCTGACTTTC. Its protein product is CASSSLTASGANVLTF.

The chain employs TRBV19 and TRBJ1-2; D gene unclear. Germline CDR1 is LNHDA and CDR2 is SQIVND (reference sequence). V shed 1 base and J shed 6 bases, with 9 bases lying between them. This CDR3 region has 13 residues. CDR3 coding DNA: TGTGCCAGTAGTATAGCCGGGGTCGATGGCTACACCTTC. Translated, it gives CASSIAGVDGYTF. The full variable domain, with the rest looked up from reference TRBV19 and TRBJ1-2, is DGGITQSPKYLFRKEGQNVTLSCEQNLNHDAMYWYRQDPGQGLRLIYYSQIVNDFQKGDIAEGYSVSREKKESFPLTVTSAQKNPTAFYLCASSIAGVDGYTFGSGTRLTVV.

The genes are TRBV29-1 and TRBJ2-1, with D possibly being TRBD2 (6 bases). The V gene's germline CDR1 is SQVTM and CDR2 ANQGSEA. V dropped 1 base and J dropped 1 base, with 14 bases sitting between them. CDR3 length: 16 amino acids. CDR3 region: CSVEVGTAGSYNEQFF. The CDR3 region has the DNA TGCAGCGTTGAAGTGGGCACGGCGGGGTCCTACAATGAGCAGTTCTTC.

The chain is built from TRBV5-1 and TRBJ2-5, with D unresolved. Deletions cut 4 bases from V and 3 bases from J, with 7 bases between. Germline V gene sequence: CDR1 SGHRS, CDR2 YFSETQ. The CDR3 loop spans 12 amino acids. The CDR3 bases are TGCGCCAGCAGCATCCGTAAAGAGACCCAGTACTTC. Its protein product is CASSIRKETQYF.

This chain connects TRBV3-1 (or the pseudogene TRBV3-2) to TRBJ1-4; D call uncertain. This CDR3 contains 14 residues. CDR1 and CDR2 from the germline V gene are LGHDT and YNNKEL (reference sequence). The V end lost 4 bases, the J end lost 6 bases, and 12 bases lay between the germline ends. CDR3 sequence reads: CASSPNSRDEKLFF. CDR3 in DNA: TGTGCCAGCAGCCCCAACTCGAGAGATGAAAAACTGTTTTTT.

This chain joins TRBV7-6 and TRBJ1-5; D not resolved. The CDR3 extends over 13 amino acids. CDR1 is SGHVS, CDR2 FNYEAQ, per germline. Trimming left V 5 bases short and J 6 bases short, with 11 bases between. The CDR3 region is CASSRGRVQPQHF. The DNA for the CDR3 is TGTGCCAGCAGCCGTGGGAGGGTTCAGCCCCAGCATTTT.

This clone was seen a single time. The V gene is TRBV28, the J gene TRBJ1-5; unclear D gene. The germline V gene has CDR1 MDHEN and CDR2 SYDVKM. The CDR3 is made up of 14 amino acids. With 3 bases removed from V and 2 bases from J, the gap between germline ends came to 8 bases. The DNA of the CDR3 is TGTGCCAGCAGTTTCTCTGTACGCAATCAGCCCCAGCATTTT. Amino acid sequence: CASSFSVRNQPQHF.

This chain joins TRBV6-1 and TRBJ2-4; TRBD2 aligns across 9 bases. J lost 3 bases, V lost 1 base, and 10 bases had no gene match. Germline V gene data show CDR1 as MNHNS and CDR2 as SASEGT. This CDR3 comprises 18 residues. The CDR3 is CASSEGSGSSRGKNIQYF. CDR3 DNA sequence: TGTGCCAGCAGTGAAGGTAGCGGGAGCTCTAGAGGCAAAAACATTCAGTACTTC.

This chain uses TRBV28 with TRBJ1-6; D unresolved. CDR1 is MDHEN, CDR2 SYDVKM, per germline. The V gene lost 3 bases and the J gene lost 0 bases, with 6 bases spanning the gap. The CDR3 extends over 15 amino acids. CDR3 amino acids: CASSFLGSYNSPLHF. The CDR3 DNA follows: TGTGCCAGCAGTTTTCTGGGCTCCTATAATTCACCCCTCCACTTT.

This rearrangement joins TRBV5-1 to TRBJ1-1; TRBD1 matches 10 bases. In germline, CDR1 is SGHRS, CDR2 YFSETQ. Unmatched junction bases numbered 2, after V lost 0 bases and J lost 0 bases. The CDR3 is 16 residues long. For the CDR3, the DNA is TGCGCCAGCAGCTTGGCGGGACAGGGGATGAACACTGAAGCTTTCTTT. As protein: CASSLAGQGMNTEAFF.

The V call is TRBV28, the J call TRBJ1-1; a possible D gene is TRBD1 (5 bases). CDR1 is MDHEN and CDR2 is SYDVKM in the germline V gene. This CDR3 is built from 14 residues. V lost 3 bases and J 7 bases, leaving 15 bases between the germline ends. CDR3 nucleotide sequence: TGTGCCAGCAGTTTTCAGGTGGGACCAAGTGAAGCTTTCTTT. Translation: CASSFQVGPSEAFF.

Here the CDR3 reads CASSFITGGYSRKLFF. Written as DNA, the CDR3 is TGTGCCAGCAGTTTCATCACAGGGGGCTATTCGCGAAAACTGTTTTTT. The rearrangement links TRBV6-5 to TRBJ1-4, with 9 bases fitting TRBD1. The J segment lost 10 bases and the V segment lost 4 bases, leaving 13 bases of the junction unmatched. From germline, CDR1 is MNHEY and CDR2 SVGAGI. This CDR3 has 16 residues.

This clone was detected once. V gene TRBV7-6 combines with J gene TRBJ2-2, with 8 bases aligning to TRBD1. The CDR3 covers 16 residues. The junction had 10 bases not matched to a gene; V was cut back by 4 bases and J by 6 bases. From germline, CDR1 is SGHVS and CDR2 FNYEAQ. The CDR3 DNA sequence: TGTGCCAGCAGCTCCAATTTCGGACAGGGCCCCGGGGAGCTGTTTTTT. The encoded protein is CASSSNFGQGPGELFF.

The CDR3 loop is CASSEALGWYF. The CDR3 DNA reads TGTGCCAGCAGTGAGGCGTTGGGTTGGTATTTT. The chain uses TRBV6-1 and TRBJ2-3, with D unresolved. CDR1 and CDR2 from the germline V gene are MNHNS and SASEGT. This CDR3 comprises 11 residues. Trimming shortened V by 3 bases and J by 14 bases, and 12 bases separated the two germline ends.

The chain is built from TRBV5-1 and TRBJ2-2; tentatively, D is TRBD1 (5 bases). This CDR3 contains 15 residues. CDR1 is SGHRS and CDR2 is YFSETQ in the germline V gene. V dropped 4 bases and J dropped 1 base, with 11 bases sitting between them. In nucleotides, the CDR3 is TGCGCCAGCAGCCCCTATCAGGGGAACACCGGGGAGCTGTTTTTT. Its protein product is CASSPYQGNTGELFF.

The chain joins TRBV30 to TRBJ2-7, with D possibly TRBD1 on 5 matching bases. Germline CDR1 is GTSNPN and CDR2 is SVGIG (reference sequence). Between the trimmed V and J ends, which lost 3 bases and 3 bases, there was a span of 6 bases. The CDR3 has 11 residues. CDR3: CAWRGVYEQYF. The CDR3 DNA reads TGTGCCTGGAGAGGGGTCTACGAGCAGTACTTC.

The CDR3 DNA follows: TGTGCCAGCAGTATACCCCCGGGAGCTCCGAACACTGAAGCTTTCTTT. Translating gives CASSIPPGAPNTEAFF. The V call is TRBV5-6, the J call TRBJ1-1; no definite D call. The CDR3 has 16 amino acids. Germline V gives CDR1 SGHDT, CDR2 YYEEEE. Trimming left V 5 bases short and J 1 base short, with 18 bases between.

The rearrangement uses TRBV4-1 and TRBJ2-5; D is perhaps TRBD2 (6 bases). This CDR3 has 17 amino acids. The germline CDR1 and CDR2 sequences are MGHRA and YSYEKL. V dropped 0 bases and J dropped 5 bases, with 19 bases sitting between them. For the CDR3, the DNA is TGCGCCAGCAGCCAAGATCAGGACGGGAGAGTGAGGGAGACCCAGTACTTC. Amino acid sequence: CASSQDQDGRVRETQYF.

The chain combines TRBV6-5 with TRBJ1-5, with TRBD1 matching over 7 bases. The CDR3 contains 15 residues. V lost 6 bases to trimming and J lost 2 bases; unmatched junction nucleotides: 7. CDR1 is MNHEY, CDR2 SVGAGI, per germline. The CDR3 protein is CASRKQGSGNQPQHF. The CDR3 DNA is TGTGCCAGCAGGAAACAGGGGAGCGGCAATCAGCCCCAGCATTTT.

The chain combines TRBV10-3 with TRBJ2-5, with TRBD2 matching 14 bases. The J segment lost 3 bases and the V segment lost 6 bases, leaving 0 bases of the junction unmatched. Germline V gives CDR1 ENHRY, CDR2 SYGVKD. This CDR3 has 14 residues. For the CDR3, the DNA is TGTGCCATCAGGGGACTAGCGGGAGAAGAGACCCAGTACTTC. It codes for CAIRGLAGEETQYF.

The V call is TRBV5-4, the J call TRBJ2-6; D possibly uses TRBD1 or TRBD2 (6 bases each). The CDR3 runs 18 residues. V was trimmed by 3 bases and J by 2 bases, leaving 18 bases between them. Per germline, CDR1 SGHNT and CDR2 YYREEE (reference sequence). The CDR3 region is CASSSFWGAKTGANVLTF. The CDR3 DNA reads as TGTGCCAGCAGCTCCTTTTGGGGGGCAAAGACTGGGGCCAACGTCCTGACTTTC. Supplemented by reference TRBV5-4 and TRBJ2-6, the full variable domain reads ETGVTQSPTHLIKTRGQQVTLRCSSQSGHNTVSWYQQALGQGPQFIFQYYREEENGRGNFPPRFSGLQFPNYSSELNVNALELDDSALYLCASSSFWGAKTGANVLTFGAGSRLTVL.

The CDR3, as DNA: TGCGCCAGCAGCTTGCTGGACAGGGGGTCGAACACCGGGGAGCTGTTTTTT. This gives the protein CASSLLDRGSNTGELFF. This rearrangement joins TRBV5-1 to TRBJ2-2; 10 bases align to TRBD1. With V trimmed by 1 base and J by 0 bases, 3 bases remained unmatched. This CDR3 contains 17 residues. Germline V gene lookup returns CDR1 SGHRS and CDR2 YFSETQ.

V and J are TRBV21-1 and TRBJ1-4; the listed D gene, TRBD1, was not tested against the DNA. TRBV21-1 is annotated as a pseudogene. The CDR3 is 12 residues long. The chain's CDR3 is CASSNSVKKLFF. DNA for the CDR3: TGTGCCAGCAGCAACAGTGTTAAAAAACTGTTTTTT.

The table lists this clone with a few counts. The chain combines TRBV19 with TRBJ2-2; D gene unclear. Trimming stripped 7 bases from V and 5 bases from J, with 8 bases between. Germline CDR1 and CDR2: LNHDA and SQIVND (reference sequence). There are 12 residues in the CDR3. CDR3: CASTYRTGELFF. Written as DNA, the CDR3 is TGTGCCAGTACCTATCGGACCGGGGAGCTGTTTTTT. Filled out from reference TRBV19 and TRBJ2-2, the complete variable domain reads DGGITQSPKYLFRKEGQNVTLSCEQNLNHDAMYWYRQDPGQGLRLIYYSQIVNDFQKGDIAEGYSVSREKKESFPLTVTSAQKNPTAFYLCASTYRTGELFFGEGSRLTVL.